The next 29 T cell receptor beta chains were all read from a single sample in a study of blood T cell repertoires in COVID-19. TCRdb keeps only in-frame clones here, not all; method: immunoSEQ multiplex PCR. The table includes 200,000 to 250,000 clones, around 83% detected once. Sequenced input: peripheral blood. The receptors stem from a woman aged 45-60 years with COVID-19, enrolled during active disease.

This clone was seen a single time. This sequence joins TRBV4-3 and TRBJ2-1; 8 bases align to TRBD2. Germline V gene sequence: CDR1 LGHNA, CDR2 YSLEER. The trim removed 0 bases at V and 8 bases at J, leaving 9 bases unmatched. The CDR3 has 16 amino acids. CDR3 residues: CASSQDGAGAGDEQFF. CDR3 bases: TGCGCCAGCAGCCAAGATGGAGCGGGGGCAGGCGATGAGCAGTTCTTC.

The chain is built from TRBV5-4 and TRBJ2-5; 12 bases line up with TRBD1. The CDR3 is made up of 16 amino acids. Looked up from germline, CDR1 is SGHNT and CDR2 is YYREEE (reference sequence). J was trimmed by 5 bases and V by 4 bases; bases with no gene match: 9. The CDR3 coding sequence is TGTGCCAGCAGCGACGGGGACAGGGGGCTTGTGGAGACCCAGTACTTC. Its protein is CASSDGDRGLVETQYF. Supplemented by reference TRBV5-4 and TRBJ2-5, the full variable domain reads ETGVTQSPTHLIKTRGQQVTLRCSSQSGHNTVSWYQQALGQGPQFIFQYYREEENGRGNFPPRFSGLQFPNYSSELNVNALELDDSALYLCASSDGDRGLVETQYFGPGTRLLVL.

The V and J genes are TRBV6-5 and TRBJ2-3; TRBD1 is a possible D gene (6 bases). V lost 10 bases and J lost 6, with 20 bases in between. The germline V gene has CDR1 MNHEY and CDR2 SVGAGI. There are 14 residues in the CDR3. The CDR3 nucleotides read TGTGCCACCCTTCCCCGAGGTAGGGGGGATACGCAGTATTTT. It specifies CATLPRGRGDTQYF.

V gene TRBV19 combines with J gene TRBJ1-1; 9 positions match TRBD1. Trimming took 4 bases from V and 3 from J; bases not matched to a gene: 0. The CDR3 spans 13 residues. Germline CDR1 is LNHDA and CDR2 is SQIVND (reference sequence). CDR3 amino acids: CASSRQGDTEAFF. For the CDR3, the DNA is TGTGCCAGTAGTAGACAGGGGGACACTGAAGCTTTCTTT. Full variable domain (rest looked up from reference TRBV19 and TRBJ1-1): DGGITQSPKYLFRKEGQNVTLSCEQNLNHDAMYWYRQDPGQGLRLIYYSQIVNDFQKGDIAEGYSVSREKKESFPLTVTSAQKNPTAFYLCASSRQGDTEAFFGQGTRLTVV.

V gene TRBV5-4 combines with J gene TRBJ2-2; no definite D call. Trimming pared 0 bases from V and 6 bases from J, leaving 6 bases between. The CDR3 is 13 amino acids. CDR1 SGHNT and CDR2 YYREEE come from the germline V gene (reference sequence). In DNA, the CDR3 is TGTGCCAGCAGCTTGGACCCGGCCGGGGAGCTGTTTTTT. Translation gives CASSLDPAGELFF.

The chain is built from TRBV19 and TRBJ2-3; D may be TRBD2 (7 bases). This CDR3 comprises 16 residues. From germline, CDR1 is LNHDA and CDR2 SQIVND (reference sequence). V shed 3 bases and J shed 3 bases, with 16 bases lying between them. CDR3 protein: CASSIEGGPSTDTQYF. CDR3 coding DNA: TGTGCCAGTAGTATTGAGGGGGGGCCGAGTACAGATACGCAGTATTTT.

The chain carries TRBV20-1 and TRBJ1-4; 8 bases agree with TRBD1. Germline-derived CDR1 and CDR2 are DFQATT and SNEGSKA (reference sequence). V trimming: 3 bases; J trimming: 8 bases; junction bases outside the gene matches: 8. This CDR3 has 14 amino acids. Here the CDR3 reads CSASRGQGAEKLFF. In nucleotides, the CDR3 is TGCAGTGCTAGTAGAGGACAGGGTGCCGAAAAACTGTTTTTT.

The chain recombines TRBV19 with TRBJ2-1; D possibly corresponds to TRBD2 (7 bases). CDR3 length: 11 residues. Deletions cut 8 bases from V and 12 bases from J, with 14 bases between. From germline, CDR1 is LNHDA and CDR2 SQIVND (reference sequence). CDR3 in amino acids: CASGEGVWQFF. The DNA of the CDR3 is TGTGCCAGTGGGGAGGGGGTGTGGCAGTTCTTC.

CDR3 in amino acids: CASSFTVDNPRYEQYF. CDR3 nucleotide sequence: TGTGCCAGCAGTTTTACGGTGGACAACCCAAGGTACGAGCAGTACTTC. This sequence joins TRBV28 and TRBJ2-7; the D gene is possibly TRBD1 (5 bases). The germline V gene has CDR1 MDHEN and CDR2 SYDVKM. V lost 3 bases and J lost 4, with 19 bases in between. The CDR3 is made up of 16 amino acids.

This chain joins TRBV2 and TRBJ1-2, with a possible D match to TRBD1 (5 bases). Germline CDR1 is SNHLY and CDR2 is FYNNEI. V lost 4 bases to trimming and J lost 2 bases, with 11 bases between them. The CDR3 totals 14 residues. The CDR3 DNA reads as TGTGCCAGCAGTGGGGAGGGGACCAACTATGGCTACACCTTC. This translates into CASSGEGTNYGYTF.

The gene calls are TRBV28 and TRBJ1-3; a weak D match, TRBD1 (6 bases). The CDR3 totals 17 residues. The V gene lost 6 bases and the J gene lost 2 bases, with 20 bases spanning the gap. The germline gives CDR1 MDHEN, CDR2 SYDVKM. This CDR3 is CASSLGGALYTGNTIYF. CDR3 nucleotides: TGTGCCAGCAGCCTGGGGGGGGCGCTATATACTGGAAACACCATATATTTT.

For this clone: Its ends do not fully match the called genes, so a read error is possible. The gene calls are TRBV11-2 and TRBJ2-1; TRBD1 matches at 9 bases. From germline, CDR1 is SGHAT and CDR2 FQNNGV. The CDR3 sequence is 13 residues long. The CDR3 region has the DNA TGTGCCAGCAGCTTAGCCCTCCGGGACAGGGCCCTCTTC. Its protein product is CASSLALRDRALF.

The chain is built from TRBV19 and TRBJ2-2; a weak D match, TRBD1 (5 bases). Germline V CDR1 and CDR2: LNHDA, SQIVND (reference sequence). Deletions cut 5 bases from V and 8 bases from J, with 9 bases between. The CDR3 runs to 12 residues. This chain's CDR3 is CASSSGSGELFF. In DNA, the CDR3 is TGTGCCAGTAGTTCAGGGTCTGGGGAGCTGTTTTTT.

This clone is a singleton in its sample. This specimen includes other DNA sequences encoding the same CDR3. The chain combines TRBV3-1 (or the pseudogene TRBV3-2) with TRBJ2-3; 8 bases map to TRBD2. The CDR3 has 16 amino acids. V trimming: 4 bases; J trimming: 0 bases; junction bases outside the gene matches: 6. CDR1 is LGHDT, CDR2 YNNKEL, per germline (reference sequence). CDR3 DNA sequence: TGTGCCAGCAGCCTCCGGGGGGGGGCTAGCACAGATACGCAGTATTTT. This encodes CASSLRGGASTDTQYF.

The V call is TRBV7-3, the J call TRBJ2-2; tentatively, D is TRBD1 (5 bases). V was cut by 2 bases and J by 6 bases, with 10 bases left in between. The CDR3 is 14 amino acids. Germline V gives CDR1 SGHTA, CDR2 FQGTGA. The CDR3 is CASSLFRTPGELFF. CDR3 DNA sequence: TGTGCCAGCAGCTTATTTAGGACACCCGGGGAGCTGTTTTTT.

The chain couples TRBV3-1 (or the pseudogene TRBV3-2) to TRBJ1-2, with D maybe TRBD1 (6 bases). Looked up from germline, CDR1 is LGHDT and CDR2 is YNNKEL (reference sequence). The CDR3 has 15 residues. The V gene lost 0 bases and the J gene lost 2 bases, with 10 bases spanning the gap. For the CDR3, the DNA is TGTGCCAGCAGCCAAGATGGCAGGGGAAACTATGGCTACACCTTC. It yields the protein CASSQDGRGNYGYTF.

The chain has TRBV9 and TRBJ2-3; 10 bases match TRBD2. The CDR3 runs to 16 residues. In germline, CDR1 is SGDLS, CDR2 YYNGEE. V was clipped by 4 bases and J by 6 bases; unmatched bases: 11. The CDR3 protein is CASSPRSGGAGDTQYF. The CDR3 DNA reads as TGTGCCAGCAGCCCCAGGAGCGGGGGGGCGGGGGATACGCAGTATTTT. The entire variable domain, with the rest obtained from reference TRBV9 and TRBJ2-3, is as follows: DSGVTQTPKHLITATGQRVTLRCSPRSGDLSVYWYQQSLDQGLQFLIQYYNGEERAKGNILERFSAQQFPDLHSELNLSSLELGDSALYFCASSPRSGGAGDTQYFGPGTRLTVL.

The table lists this clone with a count of one. The chain uses TRBV7-3 and TRBJ2-2, with 11 bases matching TRBD2. Per germline, CDR1 SGHTA and CDR2 FQGTGA. The CDR3 length is 16 residues. J gave up 1 base and V 5 bases, and 3 bases lay outside the gene matches. The CDR3 spells CASSKGLAVNTGELFF. The CDR3 nucleotides are TGTGCCAGCAGCAAGGGACTAGCGGTGAACACCGGGGAGCTGTTTTTT.

This clone was seen only once. The chain carries TRBV5-1 and TRBJ2-1; D not resolved. Trimming removed 0 bases at V and 2 bases at J, with 6 bases between. CDR1 is SGHRS and CDR2 is YFSETQ in the germline V gene. This CDR3 region has 14 residues. The chain's CDR3 is CASSLAGTYNEQFF. CDR3 bases: TGCGCCAGCAGCTTGGCAGGTACCTACAATGAGCAGTTCTTC.

The chain joins TRBV19 to TRBJ2-1, with a weak D call TRBD1 (7 bases). Germline-derived CDR1 and CDR2 are LNHDA and SQIVND (reference sequence). This CDR3 is built from 14 residues. The ends were cut back, 5 bases at V and 1 base at J, with 9 bases in the middle. The CDR3 is CASSPGGSYNEQFF. CDR3 sequence (DNA): TGTGCCAGTAGTCCAGGGGGGTCCTACAATGAGCAGTTCTTC.

The genes are TRBV19 and TRBJ1-1, with D perhaps TRBD1 (5 bases). This CDR3 is built from 14 residues. CDR1 and CDR2 (germline): LNHDA, SQIVND (reference sequence). V lost 5 bases and J 1 base, leaving 11 bases between the germline ends. The CDR3 region has the DNA TGTGCCAGTAGTCGGACGGGGGGGAACACTGAAGCTTTCTTT. This encodes CASSRTGGNTEAFF.

This clone was seen only a few times. The J gene is TRBJ1-2, the V gene TRBV6-6; no clear D gene. The germline CDR1 and CDR2 sequences are MNHNY and SVGAGI (reference sequence). V lost 4 bases to trimming and J lost 4 bases, with 10 bases between them. This CDR3 spans 13 amino acids. CDR3 coding DNA: TGTGCCAGCAGTTCTGACATATCCTATGGCTACACCTTC. Translation gives CASSSDISYGYTF.

This chain links TRBV19 with TRBJ2-1; 12 nucleotides agree with TRBD1. CDR1 LNHDA and CDR2 SQIVND come from the germline V gene (reference sequence). The ends lost 5 bases at V and 9 bases at J; junction bases unmatched: 5. The length of the CDR3 is 14 residues. The CDR3 spells CASSLGQGAVEQFF. In nucleotides, the CDR3 is TGTGCCAGTAGTTTGGGACAGGGGGCAGTTGAGCAGTTCTTC.

The gene calls are TRBV6-5 and TRBJ1-2, with unresolved D. V was clipped by 6 bases and J by 0 bases, with 5 bases between them. The CDR3 is 12 amino acids. The germline V gene has CDR1 MNHEY and CDR2 SVGAGI. The chain's CDR3 is CASSGANYGYTF. CDR3 coding DNA: TGTGCCAGCAGCGGAGCTAACTATGGCTACACCTTC.

The chain joins TRBV5-8 to TRBJ2-4, with D perhaps TRBD1 (5 bases). The germline gives CDR1 SGHTS, CDR2 YDEGEE. V was cut by 0 bases and J by 4 bases, with 8 bases left in between. The length of the CDR3 is 14 residues. The CDR3 region is CASSLGQSKNIQYF. As DNA, the CDR3 is TGTGCCAGCAGCTTGGGACAGTCAAAAAACATTCAGTACTTC.

The chain has TRBV6-6 and TRBJ1-2; D is possibly TRBD1 (5 bases). The CDR3 has 13 amino acids. The germline V gene has CDR1 MNHNY and CDR2 SVGAGI (reference sequence). Trimming stripped 5 bases from V and 12 bases from J, with 19 bases between. Here the CDR3 reads CASSDRREMGHTF. The CDR3 DNA follows: TGTGCCAGCAGTGACCGACGGGAGATGGGGCACACCTTC.

The chain recombines TRBV15 with TRBJ1-1, with D uncertain. Between the trimmed V and J ends, which lost 3 bases and 1 base, there was a span of 12 bases. Germline V lookup: CDR1 LNHNV, CDR2 YYDKDF (reference sequence). The CDR3 extends over 15 amino acids. The CDR3 loop is CATSSRRGGNTEAFF. The CDR3, as DNA: TGTGCCACCAGCAGCCGGCGGGGTGGGAACACTGAAGCTTTCTTT.

V gene TRBV21-1 combines with J gene TRBJ1-3; the D call in the table, TRBD1, was not verified against the DNA. TRBV21-1 is a listed pseudogene. The CDR3 sequence is 13 residues long. This CDR3 is CARQGLSGNTIYF. The CDR3 DNA is TGTGCCAGACAGGGGCTTTCTGGAAACACCATATATTTT.

V gene TRBV2 combines with J gene TRBJ2-7, with 8 nucleotides matching TRBD1. Germline CDR1 is SNHLY and CDR2 is FYNNEI. V was clipped by 7 bases and J by 1 base; unmatched bases: 9. This CDR3 contains 15 residues. The CDR3 nucleotides read TGTGCCAGCACCCCGGGGGACAGGACTTCCTACGAGCAGTACTTC. This encodes CASTPGDRTSYEQYF.